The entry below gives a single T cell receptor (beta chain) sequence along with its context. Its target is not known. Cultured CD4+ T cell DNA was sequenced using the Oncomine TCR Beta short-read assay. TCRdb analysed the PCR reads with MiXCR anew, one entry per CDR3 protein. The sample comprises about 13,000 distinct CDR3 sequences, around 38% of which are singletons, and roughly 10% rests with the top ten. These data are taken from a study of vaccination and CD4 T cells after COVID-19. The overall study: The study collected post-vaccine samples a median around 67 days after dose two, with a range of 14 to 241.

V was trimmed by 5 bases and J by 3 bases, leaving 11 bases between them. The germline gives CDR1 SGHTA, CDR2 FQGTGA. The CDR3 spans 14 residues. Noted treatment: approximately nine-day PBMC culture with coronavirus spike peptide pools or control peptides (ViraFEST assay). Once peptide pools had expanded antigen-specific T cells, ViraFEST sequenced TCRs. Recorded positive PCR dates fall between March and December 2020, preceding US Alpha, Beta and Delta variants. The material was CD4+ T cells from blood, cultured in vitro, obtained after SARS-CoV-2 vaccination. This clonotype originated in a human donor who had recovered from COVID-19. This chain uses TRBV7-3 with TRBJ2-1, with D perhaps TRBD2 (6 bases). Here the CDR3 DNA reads TGTGCCAGCAGCGCAGACGGGGGCTACAATGAGCAGTTCTTC. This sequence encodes CASSADGGYNEQFF. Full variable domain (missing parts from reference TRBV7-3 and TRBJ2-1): GAGVSQTPSNKVTEKGKYVELRCDPISGHTALYWYRQSLGQGPEFLIYFQGTGAADDSGLPNDRFFAVRPEGSVSTLKIQRTERGDSAVYLCASSADGGYNEQFFGPGTRLTVL.